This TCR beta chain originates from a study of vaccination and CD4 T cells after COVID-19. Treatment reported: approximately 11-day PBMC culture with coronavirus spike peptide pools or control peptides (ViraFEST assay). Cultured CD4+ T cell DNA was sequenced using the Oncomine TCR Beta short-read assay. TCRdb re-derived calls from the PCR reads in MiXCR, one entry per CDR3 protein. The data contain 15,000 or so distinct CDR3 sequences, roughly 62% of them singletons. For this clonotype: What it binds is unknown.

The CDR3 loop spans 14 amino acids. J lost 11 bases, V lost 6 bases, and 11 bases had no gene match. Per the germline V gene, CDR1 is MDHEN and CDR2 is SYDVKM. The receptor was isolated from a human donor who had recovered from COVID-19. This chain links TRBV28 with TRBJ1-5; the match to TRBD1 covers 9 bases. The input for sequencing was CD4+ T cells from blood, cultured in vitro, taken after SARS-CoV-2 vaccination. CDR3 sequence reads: CASRLGTGSASQHF. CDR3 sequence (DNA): TGTGCCAGCAGGTTAGGGACAGGGTCGGCGTCCCAGCATTTT.